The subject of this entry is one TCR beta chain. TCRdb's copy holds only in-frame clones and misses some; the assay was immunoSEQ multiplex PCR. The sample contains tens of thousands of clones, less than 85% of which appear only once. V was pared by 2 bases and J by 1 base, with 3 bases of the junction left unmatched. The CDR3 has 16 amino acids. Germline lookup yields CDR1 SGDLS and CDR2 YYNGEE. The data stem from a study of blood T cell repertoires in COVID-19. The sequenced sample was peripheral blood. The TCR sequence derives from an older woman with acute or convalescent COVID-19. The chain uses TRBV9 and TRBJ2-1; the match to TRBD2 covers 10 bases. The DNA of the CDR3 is TGTGCCAGCAGCGTCGGACTAGCGGCTTCCTACAATGAGCAGTTCTTC. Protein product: CASSVGLAASYNEQFF.